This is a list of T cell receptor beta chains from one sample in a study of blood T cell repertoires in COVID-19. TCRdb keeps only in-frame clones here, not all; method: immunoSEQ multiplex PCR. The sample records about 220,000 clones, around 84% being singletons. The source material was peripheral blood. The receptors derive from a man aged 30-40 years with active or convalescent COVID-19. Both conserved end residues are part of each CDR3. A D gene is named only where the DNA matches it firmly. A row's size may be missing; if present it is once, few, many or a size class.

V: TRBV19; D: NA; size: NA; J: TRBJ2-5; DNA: TGTGCCAGTAGTAAACAGGGCTTCGTACAACAAGAGACCCAGTACTTC; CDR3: CASSKQGFVQQETQYF
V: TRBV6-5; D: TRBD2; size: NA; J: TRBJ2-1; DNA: TGTGCCAGTCTGGACCTAGCGGCCTCGTACAATGAGCAGTTCTTC; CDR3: CASLDLAASYNEQFF
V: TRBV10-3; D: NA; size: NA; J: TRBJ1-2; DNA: TGTGCCATCGGGTCAGGATATGGCTACACCTTC; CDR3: CAIGSGYGYTF
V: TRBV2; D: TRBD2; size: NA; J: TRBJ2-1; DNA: TGTGCCAGTGGACTAGCGGACCTTTACAATGAGCAGTTCTTC; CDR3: CASGLADLYNEQFF
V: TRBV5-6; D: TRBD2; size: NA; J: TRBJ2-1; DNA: TGTGCCAGCAGCCCCTTAGGACCTAGCGGACTTTACAATGAGCAGTTCTTC; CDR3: CASSPLGPSGLYNEQFF
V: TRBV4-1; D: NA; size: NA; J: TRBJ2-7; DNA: TGCGCCAGCAGCCAAGCGACAGGACCCTCGTACGAGCAGTACTTC; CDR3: CASSQATGPSYEQYF
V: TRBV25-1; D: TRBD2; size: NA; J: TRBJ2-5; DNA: TGTGCCAGCAGCTCCGGGCTAGCGGGAGGAGTAGAGACCCAGTACTTC; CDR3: CASSSGLAGGVETQYF
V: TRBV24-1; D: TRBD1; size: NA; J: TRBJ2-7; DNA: TGTGCCACCAGTGATCCCGGGACAGGGGGCTACGAGCAGTACTTC; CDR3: CATSDPGTGGYEQYF
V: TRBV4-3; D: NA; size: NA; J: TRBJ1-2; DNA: TGCGCCAGCAGCCAAGATTCCGTATCCCTTTATGGCTACACCTTC; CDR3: CASSQDSVSLYGYTF
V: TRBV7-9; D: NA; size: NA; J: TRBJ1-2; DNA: TGTGCCAGCAGCCCTTTCAGGGACATAACTAACTATGGCTACACCTTC; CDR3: CASSPFRDITNYGYTF
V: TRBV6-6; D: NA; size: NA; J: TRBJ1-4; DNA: TGTGCCAGCAGCCGCTCGGAGGAGTCTGAAAAACTGTTTTTT; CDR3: CASSRSEESEKLFF
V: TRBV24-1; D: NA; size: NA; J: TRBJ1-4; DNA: TGTGCCACCAGTGATCCGGGACGGGAGAATGAAAAACTGTTTTTT; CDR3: CATSDPGRENEKLFF
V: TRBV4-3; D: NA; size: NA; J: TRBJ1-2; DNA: TGCGCCAGCAGCCAAGATCGATGGACGGGAGACTACACCTTC; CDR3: CASSQDRWTGDYTF
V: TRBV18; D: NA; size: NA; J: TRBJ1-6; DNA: TGTGCCAGCTCACCAACGGGGATCAATTCACCCCTCCACTTT; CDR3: CASSPTGINSPLHF
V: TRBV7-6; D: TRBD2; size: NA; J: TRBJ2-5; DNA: TGTGCCAGCAGCCCCCGGAGGGGCGGGAGGGAAGAGACCCAGTACTTC; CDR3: CASSPRRGGREETQYF
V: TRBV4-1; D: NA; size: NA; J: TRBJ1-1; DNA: TGCGCCAGCAGCCCTACAGTTCTGGATCCTGGGGCTTTCTTT; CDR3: CASSPTVLDPGAFF
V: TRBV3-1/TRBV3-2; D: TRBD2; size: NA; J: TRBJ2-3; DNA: TGTGCCAGCAGCCAAGTGCTAGCGGGAGGGCTAGATACGCAGTATTTT; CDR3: CASSQVLAGGLDTQYF
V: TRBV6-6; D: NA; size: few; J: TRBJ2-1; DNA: TGTGCCAGCACCGGCTACAATGAGCAGTTCTTC; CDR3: CASTGYNEQFF
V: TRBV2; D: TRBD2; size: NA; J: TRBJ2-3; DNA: TGTGCCAGCATGGGGGGGGGCACAGATACGCAGTATTTT; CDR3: CASMGGGTDTQYF
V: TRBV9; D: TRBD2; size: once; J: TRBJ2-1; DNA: TGTGCCAGCAGCGTCCTAGCGGGAGCAAATGAGCAGTTCTTC; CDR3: CASSVLAGANEQFF
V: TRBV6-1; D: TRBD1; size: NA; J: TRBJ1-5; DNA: TGTGCCAGCAGTGACCAGTTGACAGGGCTTTATAGCAATCAGCCCCAGCATTTT; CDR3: CASSDQLTGLYSNQPQHF
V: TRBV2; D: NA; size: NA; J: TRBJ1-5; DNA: TGTGCCAGCAGGGCCGACAGGACCCAGCCCCAGCATTTT; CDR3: CASRADRTQPQHF
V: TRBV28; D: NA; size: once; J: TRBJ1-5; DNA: TGTGCCAGCAGAAAACAGGGTGGGAGTGGGTCCCAGCATTTT; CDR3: CASRKQGGSGSQHF
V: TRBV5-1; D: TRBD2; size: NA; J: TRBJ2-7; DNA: TGCGCCAGCAGCTTAACAGCGGGAGGGCCCTACGAGCAGTACTTC; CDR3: CASSLTAGGPYEQYF
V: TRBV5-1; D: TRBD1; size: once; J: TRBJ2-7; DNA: TGCGCCAGCAGCTGGACGGGACAGACCTACGAGCAGTACTTC; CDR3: CASSWTGQTYEQYF
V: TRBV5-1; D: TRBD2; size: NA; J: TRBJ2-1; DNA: TGCGCCAGCAGCTTGGACGCTAGCGGGGGGAGATCCTACAATGAGCAGTTCTTC; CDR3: CASSLDASGGRSYNEQFF
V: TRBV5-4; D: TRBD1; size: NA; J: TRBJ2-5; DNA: TGTGCCAGCATCCGAACCGGTGGGACAGGGAGAGAGACCCAGTACTTC; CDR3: CASIRTGGTGRETQYF
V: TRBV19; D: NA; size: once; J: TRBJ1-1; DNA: TGTGCCAGTAGTATGACAGGAGTCGGTACTGAAGCTTTCTTT; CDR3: CASSMTGVGTEAFF
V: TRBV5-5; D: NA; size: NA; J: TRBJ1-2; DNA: TGTGCCAGCAGCAGTGGAGGCGCGGATGGCTACACCTTC; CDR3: CASSSGGADGYTF
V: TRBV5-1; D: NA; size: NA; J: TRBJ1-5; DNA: TGCGCCAGCAGCTCCGCTCCGGCGGATGCCGGTCAGCCCCAGCATTTT; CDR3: CASSSAPADAGQPQHF
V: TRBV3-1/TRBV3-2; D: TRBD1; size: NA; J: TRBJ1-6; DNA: TGTGCCAGCAGCCAACCAGGGGGCCGGTCACCCCTCCACTTT; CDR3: CASSQPGGRSPLHF
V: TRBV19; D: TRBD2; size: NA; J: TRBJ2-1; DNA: TGTGCCAGTAGCCCACTAGCGGGAGTATTCTACAATGAGCAGTTCTTC; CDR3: CASSPLAGVFYNEQFF
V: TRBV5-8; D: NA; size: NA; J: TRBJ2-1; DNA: TGTGCCAGCAGCTTTCCGGGGGCCTACAATGAGCAGTTCTTC; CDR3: CASSFPGAYNEQFF
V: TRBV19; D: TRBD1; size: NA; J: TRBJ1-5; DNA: TGTGCCAGTAGTCCGACAGGGGCCCAGGGGCCCCAGCATTTT; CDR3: CASSPTGAQGPQHF
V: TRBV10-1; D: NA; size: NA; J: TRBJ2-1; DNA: TGCGCCAGCGCTTCCGACACGGACAATGAGCAGTTCTTC; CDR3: CASASDTDNEQFF
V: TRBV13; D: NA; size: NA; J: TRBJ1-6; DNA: TGTGCCAGCAGCCGGCGGCAGACGTATAATTCACCCCTCCACTTT; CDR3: CASSRRQTYNSPLHF
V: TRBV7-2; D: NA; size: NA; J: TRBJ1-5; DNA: TGTGCCAGCAGCAGAGAGTATCAGCCCCAGCATTTT; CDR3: CASSREYQPQHF
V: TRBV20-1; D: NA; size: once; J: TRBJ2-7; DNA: TGCAGTGCTAGTTCGGGCAGGACAGATTACGAGCAGTACTTC; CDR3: CSASSGRTDYEQYF
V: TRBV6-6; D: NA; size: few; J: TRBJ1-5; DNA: TGTGCCAGCAGTCCCTTTCCGGGATCCCTTAGCAATCAGCCCCAGCATTTT; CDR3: CASSPFPGSLSNQPQHF
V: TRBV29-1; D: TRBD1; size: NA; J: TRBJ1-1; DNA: TGCAGCGTCTGGACAGGGCGGAACACTGAAGCTTTCTTT; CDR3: CSVWTGRNTEAFF
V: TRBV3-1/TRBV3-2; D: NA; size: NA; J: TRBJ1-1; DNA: TGTGCCAGCAGGGGGGGAGCTGAAGCTTTCTTT; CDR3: CASRGGAEAFF
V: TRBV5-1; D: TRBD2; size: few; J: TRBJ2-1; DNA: TGCGCCAGCAGCTTGGCCGAGAAGCGGGGGCGATCCTGGGTAAATGAGCAGTTCTTC; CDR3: CASSLAEKRGRSWVNEQFF
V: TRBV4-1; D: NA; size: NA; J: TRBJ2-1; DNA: TGCGCCAGCAGCCAAGTGTCTAGAGTTAGCGATGAGCAGTTCTTC; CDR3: CASSQVSRVSDEQFF
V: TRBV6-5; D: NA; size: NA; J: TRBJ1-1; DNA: TGTGCCAGCAGGGGACTGCCGAACACTGAAGCTTTCTTT; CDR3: CASRGLPNTEAFF
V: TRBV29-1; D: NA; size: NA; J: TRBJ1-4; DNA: TGCAGCGTTGAGAGGACTAATGAAAAACTGTTTTTT; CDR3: CSVERTNEKLFF
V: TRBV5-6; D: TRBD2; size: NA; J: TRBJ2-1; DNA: TGTGCCAGCAGCTTGACTAGCGGGGGGGAATACAATGAGCAGTTCTTC; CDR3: CASSLTSGGEYNEQFF
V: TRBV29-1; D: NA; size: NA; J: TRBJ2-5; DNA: TGCAGCGTTGAGCTCAGGGTTGAGACCCAGTACTTC; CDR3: CSVELRVETQYF